This note documents a single T cell receptor beta chain sequence. Its specificity is unknown. The source of the sample is a study of STAT3 mutations in large granular lymphocyte leukemia. Study context: More than half of T-LGLL patients received immunosuppressive therapy. Study results and caveats: Some patients had dominant TCR clones larger than their STAT3 mutant burden. Every T-cell large granular lymphocyte leukemia patient had at least one immunodominant TCR beta clonotype.

TCRbeta libraries averaged about 40,773 productive templates per sample. Method: immunoSEQ multiplex PCR; TCRdb's copy keeps in-frame clones and lacks some. The table includes a few thousand clones, around 23% detected once. This CDR3 region has 13 residues. Germline loops: CDR1 SEHNR, CDR2 FQNEAQ (reference sequence). The V end lost 5 bases, the J end lost 0 bases, and 8 bases lay between the germline ends. This TCR was sampled from a man between 60 and 70 years old with T-cell large granular lymphocyte leukemia. Some clones in this sample may be carry-over from other donors' samples. The V call is TRBV7-9, the J call TRBJ2-7; D unresolved. Sequencing was performed on peripheral blood mononuclear cells. The CDR3 region is CASSPGVSYEQYF. DNA of the CDR3: TGTGCCAGCAGCCCAGGCGTCTCCTACGAGCAGTACTTC.